One sample yielded the 15 T cell receptor beta chains listed below, sequenced in a study of blood T cell repertoires in COVID-19. Clones were sequenced by immunoSEQ multiplex PCR, and TCRdb holds only the in-frame ones, with some missing. The table shows some 240,000 clones, with roughly 90% occurring only once. The specimen sequenced was peripheral blood. Receptors originate from a woman aged 55 to 70 with COVID-19, enrolled during active disease.

This sequence joins TRBV2 and TRBJ1-5; TRBD1 is a possible D gene (6 bases). This CDR3 comprises 15 residues. Between the trimmed V and J ends, which lost 5 bases and 2 bases, there was a span of 13 bases. CDR1 is SNHLY, CDR2 FYNNEI, per germline. In DNA form, the CDR3 reads TGTGCCAGCAGTTCGAGGGCAGGGGGCAATCAGCCCCAGCATTTT. It is translated as CASSSRAGGNQPQHF.

V and J are TRBV5-5 and TRBJ1-6; no clear D gene. Germline CDR1 SGHKS, CDR2 YYEKEE (reference sequence). The germline V and J ends were trimmed by 4 bases and 6 bases, with 8 bases remaining between them. The length of the CDR3 is 13 residues. The CDR3 reads CASSLDPNSPLHF. CDR3 DNA: TGTGCCAGCAGCCTAGATCCTAATTCACCCCTCCACTTT.

The chain couples TRBV7-9 to TRBJ1-4; possible D gene TRBD1, 5 bases. The CDR3 contains 15 residues. Germline CDR1 is SEHNR and CDR2 is FQNEAQ (reference sequence). Between the trimmed V and J ends, which lost 5 bases and 6 bases, there was a span of 16 bases. The DNA for the CDR3 is TGTGCCAGCAGCCAGACGGGGGGGATTGATGAAAAACTGTTTTTT. Protein product: CASSQTGGIDEKLFF.

The rearrangement uses TRBV19 and TRBJ2-4; 8 bases line up with TRBD1. Trimming cost V 7 bases and J 8 bases; bases outside gene matches: 10. The CDR3 contains 14 residues. Germline CDR1 reads LNHDA; CDR2 reads SQIVND (reference sequence). CDR3 nucleotides: TGTGCCAGTAACCCAGGGGGCAGGGCGGACATTCAGTACTTC. Its translation: CASNPGGRADIQYF. Full variable domain (outside the CDR3, taken from reference TRBV19 and TRBJ2-4): DGGITQSPKYLFRKEGQNVTLSCEQNLNHDAMYWYRQDPGQGLRLIYYSQIVNDFQKGDIAEGYSVSREKKESFPLTVTSAQKNPTAFYLCASNPGGRADIQYFGAGTRLSVL.

The J gene is TRBJ1-2, the V gene TRBV4-3, with D possibly being TRBD1 (5 bases). Trimming cost V 0 bases and J 6 bases, with 14 bases left between them. The CDR3 runs 15 residues. CDR1 is LGHNA and CDR2 is YSLEER in the germline V gene. The CDR3, as DNA: TGCGCCAGCAGCCAAGACGGCAGGGTAGTAGATGGCTACACCTTC. Protein: CASSQDGRVVDGYTF.

J is TRBJ2-1 and V is TRBV5-1; the match to TRBD1 covers 7 bases. CDR1 SGHRS and CDR2 YFSETQ come from the germline V gene. The length of the CDR3 is 15 residues. V trimming: 4 bases; J trimming: 6 bases; junction bases outside the gene matches: 10. In DNA, the CDR3 is TGCGCCAGCAGCGCGCAGGGGGTCAGGGGCAATGAGCAGTTCTTC. Its translation: CASSAQGVRGNEQFF.

J is TRBJ1-2 and V is TRBV3-1 (or the pseudogene TRBV3-2); 7 bases line up with TRBD1. The CDR3 runs to 13 residues. V was pared by 4 bases and J by 8 bases, with 7 bases of the junction left unmatched. Per the germline V gene, CDR1 is LGHDT and CDR2 is YNNKEL (reference sequence). The chain's CDR3 is CASSPRQGEGYTF. As DNA, the CDR3 is TGTGCCAGCAGCCCACGTCAGGGGGAGGGCTACACCTTC.

The chain combines TRBV7-9 with TRBJ1-2, with a possible D match to TRBD1 (5 bases). The V end lost 1 base, the J end lost 8 bases, and 11 bases lay between the germline ends. The CDR3 is 13 residues long. Germline loops: CDR1 SEHNR, CDR2 FQNEAQ (reference sequence). The CDR3 loop reads CASSLEGLGGYTF. The CDR3 DNA sequence: TGTGCCAGCAGCTTAGAGGGGTTGGGCGGCTACACCTTC.

The gene calls are TRBV7-9 and TRBJ2-1, with 7 bases identical to TRBD2. CDR3 length: 13 residues. J gave up 3 bases and V 5 bases, and 1 base lay outside the gene matches. Per the germline V gene, CDR1 is SEHNR and CDR2 is FQNEAQ (reference sequence). The CDR3 DNA reads TGTGCCAGCAGCAGCGGGGACTACAATGAGCAGTTCTTC. Protein sequence: CASSSGDYNEQFF.

The genes are TRBV3-1 (or the pseudogene TRBV3-2) and TRBJ1-6, with 9 bases identical to TRBD1. Trimming at V came to 1 base and at J to 6 bases, leaving 4 bases not matched to a gene. Germline lookup yields CDR1 LGHDT and CDR2 YNNKEL (reference sequence). The length of the CDR3 is 16 residues. The CDR3 coding sequence is TGTGCCAGCAGCCAAGCTGGGACAGGGAGTAATTCACCCCTCCACTTT. Protein sequence: CASSQAGTGSNSPLHF.

The chain carries TRBV6-1 and TRBJ1-2; maybe TRBD1 (6 bases). The germline V and J ends were trimmed by 2 bases and 8 bases, with 15 bases remaining between them. Germline loops: CDR1 MNHNS, CDR2 SASEGT. There are 14 residues in the CDR3. CDR3 coding DNA: TGTGCCAGCAGTGAAATCGGGACAACGAGCGGCTACACCTTC. This encodes CASSEIGTTSGYTF.

The chain carries TRBV9 and TRBJ1-5; tentative D call: TRBD1 (6 bases). V lost 0 bases and J 2 bases, leaving 12 bases between the germline ends. Germline CDR1 reads SGDLS; CDR2 reads YYNGEE. The CDR3 totals 16 residues. This CDR3 is CASSVDPGVGNQPQHF. The CDR3 DNA reads TGTGCCAGCAGCGTAGATCCAGGGGTGGGCAATCAGCCCCAGCATTTT.

The chain carries TRBV4-3 and TRBJ1-1; 7 bases are shared with TRBD1. The CDR3 totals 15 residues. Germline V gene data show CDR1 as LGHNA and CDR2 as YSLEER. The V gene end was trimmed by 0 bases and the J gene end by 2 bases; junction bases not matched to a gene: 3. The CDR3 protein is CASSQDSGGNTEAFF. For the CDR3, the DNA is TGCGCCAGCAGCCAAGATTCAGGGGGAAACACTGAAGCTTTCTTT.

The genes are TRBV4-2 and TRBJ2-5, with 11 bases fitting TRBD2. Losses at the gene ends were 1 base for V and 4 bases for J; bases not matched to a gene: 17. This CDR3 spans 20 amino acids. The germline V gene has CDR1 LGHNA and CDR2 YNFKEQ. The DNA for the CDR3 is TGTGCCAGCAGCCAAGGGCTAGCGGGGGGAGGTGTAGGGGGTAGAGAGACCCAGTACTTC. This encodes CASSQGLAGGGVGGRETQYF.

The rearrangement links TRBV19 to TRBJ1-2, with D possibly matching TRBD1 (5 bases). Trimming removed 1 base at V and 3 bases at J, with 12 bases between. CDR1 is LNHDA, CDR2 SQIVND, per germline (reference sequence). The CDR3 is made up of 15 amino acids. In DNA form, the CDR3 reads TGTGCCAGTAGTATAGTTCAGGGAATATACTATGGCTACACCTTC. Residues: CASSIVQGIYYGYTF.